This T cell receptor (beta chain) was identified in a study of T-cell reconstitution after alpha-beta-depleted transplantation in children. Study-level findings and limits: It was newly produced T cells that mostly accounted for T-cell counts and diversity one year after transplant. Alpha-beta T cells present about two months after transplant were reported to originate from several hundred expanded graft clones.

CDR1 is DFQATT, CDR2 SNEGSKA, per germline (reference sequence). This CDR3 has 15 amino acids. Points on this clonotype: Its antigen is undetermined. The germline gene is not matched at one end of the junction; a read error may be the cause.

Construction of the TCRbeta library involved unique molecular identifiers. TCRdb re-analysed the PCR reads in MiXCR, keeping a single row per CDR3 protein. This repertoire shows under 300,000 distinct CDR3 sequences, more than 9% found once; its top ten account for about a quarter. This material consisted of peripheral blood, taken 180 days after TCRalphabeta/CD19-depleted stem cell transplant. This receptor was taken from a male patient between 2 and 15 years old who had a stem cell transplant for chronic granulomatous disease, so the T cells may come from the graft donor. The genes are TRBV20-1 and TRBJ1-1; perhaps TRBD1 as D (5 bases). CDR3 nucleotide sequence: TGCAGTGCCATGGGTATAGAGGGGACGAACACTGGAGCTTTCTTT. Its protein product is CSAMGIEGTNTGAFF.